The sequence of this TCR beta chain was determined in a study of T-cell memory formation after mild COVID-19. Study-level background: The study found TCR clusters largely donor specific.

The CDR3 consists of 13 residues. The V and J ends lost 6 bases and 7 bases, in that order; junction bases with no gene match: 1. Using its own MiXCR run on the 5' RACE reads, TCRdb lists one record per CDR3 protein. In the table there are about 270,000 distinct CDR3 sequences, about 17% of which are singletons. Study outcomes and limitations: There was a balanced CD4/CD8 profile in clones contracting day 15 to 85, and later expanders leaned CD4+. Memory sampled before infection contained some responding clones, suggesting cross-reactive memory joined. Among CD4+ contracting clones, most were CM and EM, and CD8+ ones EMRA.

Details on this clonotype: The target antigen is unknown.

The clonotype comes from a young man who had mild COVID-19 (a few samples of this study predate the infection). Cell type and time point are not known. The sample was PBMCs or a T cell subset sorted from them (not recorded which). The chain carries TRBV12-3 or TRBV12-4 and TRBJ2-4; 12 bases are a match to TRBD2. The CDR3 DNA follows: TGTGCCAGCAGCGGACTAGCGGGGAACATTCAGTACTTC. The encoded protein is CASSGLAGNIQYF.